This is a list of T cell receptor beta chains from one sample in a study of early T cells in non-severe SARS-CoV-2 infection. TCRdb analysed the 5' RACE reads with MiXCR anew, one entry per CDR3 protein. The top ten clones hold 1.1% of a sample with tens of thousands of distinct CDR3 sequences, 13% of them seen once. Material for sequencing was whole blood. The receptors originated from an adult who was a healthcare worker with PCR-confirmed SARS-CoV-2 infection or an uninfected control (not recorded which). Each CDR3 is given with its conserved first and last residue. The order of the fields is J gene, CDR3 length, V gene, clone size, CDR3 protein. Rows give clone size only sometimes, using once, few, many, or a class for an expanded clone.

j_call: TRBJ2-3
cdr3_length: 14
v_call: TRBV7-9
clone_size: few
cdr3_aa: CASIPGQSTDTQYF

j_call: TRBJ2-1
cdr3_length: 15
v_call: TRBV29-1
clone_size: many
cdr3_aa: CSVKAAAGSYNEQFF

j_call: TRBJ1-5
cdr3_length: 14
v_call: TRBV5-6
clone_size: NA
cdr3_aa: CASGLRGGNQPQHF

j_call: TRBJ1-4
cdr3_length: 14
v_call: TRBV28
clone_size: NA
cdr3_aa: CASVRSKTNEKLFF

j_call: TRBJ2-1
cdr3_length: 16
v_call: TRBV20-1
clone_size: NA
cdr3_aa: CSARDRLAGVHNEQFF

j_call: TRBJ2-7
cdr3_length: 15
v_call: TRBV28
clone_size: NA
cdr3_aa: CASSLQGSLSDEQYF

j_call: TRBJ2-2
cdr3_length: 17
v_call: TRBV28
clone_size: many
cdr3_aa: CASSFSVLAQNTGELFF

j_call: TRBJ2-7
cdr3_length: 13
v_call: TRBV5-4
clone_size: many
cdr3_aa: CASSFRGAREQYF

j_call: TRBJ2-1
cdr3_length: 11
v_call: TRBV29-1
clone_size: NA
cdr3_aa: CSVRNYNEQFF

j_call: TRBJ2-7
cdr3_length: 15
v_call: TRBV10-1
clone_size: few
cdr3_aa: CASSDWRNRSYEQYF

j_call: TRBJ2-1
cdr3_length: 14
v_call: TRBV20-1
clone_size: many
cdr3_aa: CSAAGLADYNEQFF

j_call: TRBJ1-1
cdr3_length: 11
v_call: TRBV12-3/TRBV12-4
clone_size: NA
cdr3_aa: CASTILSEAFF

j_call: TRBJ2-2
cdr3_length: 14
v_call: TRBV30
clone_size: many
cdr3_aa: CAWSVQGVTGELFF

j_call: TRBJ2-3
cdr3_length: 15
v_call: TRBV20-1
clone_size: NA
cdr3_aa: CSANATSGRSDTQYF

j_call: TRBJ1-4
cdr3_length: 14
v_call: TRBV6-1
clone_size: many
cdr3_aa: CASSDFQGGEKLFF

j_call: TRBJ1-2
cdr3_length: 15
v_call: TRBV6-1
clone_size: NA
cdr3_aa: CASKESGTKSYGYTF

j_call: TRBJ2-7
cdr3_length: 11
v_call: TRBV10-2
clone_size: many
cdr3_aa: CASSYRNEQYF

j_call: TRBJ2-1
cdr3_length: 15
v_call: TRBV2
clone_size: NA
cdr3_aa: CASSFSGPTNNEQFF

j_call: TRBJ2-7
cdr3_length: 18
v_call: TRBV28
clone_size: many
cdr3_aa: CASTLTLGGGISSYEQYF

j_call: TRBJ1-6
cdr3_length: 16
v_call: TRBV12-3/TRBV12-4
clone_size: few
cdr3_aa: CASSDRDSSYNSPLHF

j_call: TRBJ2-7
cdr3_length: 15
v_call: TRBV28
clone_size: NA
cdr3_aa: CASSLKPTGGYEQYF

j_call: TRBJ2-7
cdr3_length: 14
v_call: TRBV9
clone_size: many
cdr3_aa: CASSAGAASYEQYF

j_call: TRBJ1-2
cdr3_length: 14
v_call: TRBV28
clone_size: few
cdr3_aa: CASIGGQGNYGYTF

j_call: TRBJ2-1
cdr3_length: 13
v_call: TRBV6-2/TRBV6-3
clone_size: few
cdr3_aa: CASIPQTYNEQFF

j_call: TRBJ2-4
cdr3_length: 14
v_call: TRBV28
clone_size: NA
cdr3_aa: CASSSGQGAYIQYF

j_call: TRBJ2-3
cdr3_length: 16
v_call: TRBV15
clone_size: many
cdr3_aa: CATSRGTSGATDTQYF

j_call: TRBJ1-2
cdr3_length: 12
v_call: TRBV29-1
clone_size: few
cdr3_aa: CSVERLGYGYTF

j_call: TRBJ2-1
cdr3_length: 17
v_call: TRBV28
clone_size: many
cdr3_aa: CASSSARTGEIQNEQFF

j_call: TRBJ2-7
cdr3_length: 16
v_call: TRBV5-6
clone_size: few
cdr3_aa: CASSSVTGRFTYEQYF

j_call: TRBJ2-7
cdr3_length: 15
v_call: TRBV20-1
clone_size: NA
cdr3_aa: CSAYDNFGDSYEQYF

j_call: TRBJ2-7
cdr3_length: 17
v_call: TRBV27
clone_size: once
cdr3_aa: CASSLSGQSPGSYEQYF

j_call: TRBJ1-1
cdr3_length: 15
v_call: TRBV2
clone_size: many
cdr3_aa: CASRETGTPNTEAFF

j_call: TRBJ2-2
cdr3_length: 16
v_call: TRBV6-2/TRBV6-3
clone_size: many
cdr3_aa: CASSSGRGKNTGELFF

j_call: TRBJ1-1
cdr3_length: 12
v_call: TRBV6-6
clone_size: NA
cdr3_aa: CASTHPGAGAFF

j_call: TRBJ1-1
cdr3_length: 18
v_call: TRBV28
clone_size: few
cdr3_aa: CASSLWLRIDRVNTEVFF

j_call: TRBJ2-7
cdr3_length: 14
v_call: TRBV6-6
clone_size: many
cdr3_aa: CASSYSAGVNEQYF

j_call: TRBJ2-1
cdr3_length: 15
v_call: TRBV7-9
clone_size: NA
cdr3_aa: CARSGGGESYNEQFF

j_call: TRBJ2-7
cdr3_length: 15
v_call: TRBV5-1
clone_size: many
cdr3_aa: CASSLSDAGSTEQYF

j_call: TRBJ2-7
cdr3_length: 15
v_call: TRBV27
clone_size: once
cdr3_aa: CASSQSSTLSYEQYF

j_call: TRBJ1-1
cdr3_length: 15
v_call: TRBV12-3/TRBV12-4
clone_size: few
cdr3_aa: CASSLAGGFGTEAFF

j_call: TRBJ1-4
cdr3_length: 14
v_call: TRBV11-2
clone_size: many
cdr3_aa: CASSSPKAGGKLFF

j_call: TRBJ1-4
cdr3_length: 14
v_call: TRBV5-1
clone_size: many
cdr3_aa: CASSLDTTNEKLFF

j_call: TRBJ2-5
cdr3_length: 14
v_call: TRBV6-5
clone_size: NA
cdr3_aa: CASSYRLYQETQYF

j_call: TRBJ2-7
cdr3_length: 13
v_call: TRBV29-1
clone_size: NA
cdr3_aa: CSVDRWKKNEQYF

j_call: TRBJ2-4
cdr3_length: 15
v_call: TRBV3-1
clone_size: many
cdr3_aa: CASSQVAGISNIQYF

j_call: TRBJ1-1
cdr3_length: 12
v_call: TRBV29-1
clone_size: few
cdr3_aa: CSVSRLEGKAFF

j_call: TRBJ1-5
cdr3_length: 12
v_call: TRBV6-2/TRBV6-3
clone_size: many
cdr3_aa: CASRGVNQPQHF

j_call: TRBJ2-7
cdr3_length: 15
v_call: TRBV10-3
clone_size: NA
cdr3_aa: CAISVSLAGDYEQYF